The T cell receptor beta chain under discussion was sequenced for a study of blood T cell repertoires in COVID-19 (TCRdb year 2020). Some background on the complete study: Samples covering the acute and convalescent phases of COVID-19 were provided by collaborators in the United States, Italy and Spain. The prospective study material was composed of cDNA or gDNA derived from T cells, B-cell-depleted T cells, or PBMCs. The dataset comprised deeply sampled blood TCRbeta repertoires from subjects exposed to, actively infected with, or recovered from COVID-19. The repertoires were made available in a free public database intended to serve as a resource for research on the immune response to SARS-CoV-2. The samples were drawn from two sources: the first 160 participants of the ongoing ImmuneRACE study, and fewer than 1,500 subjects contributed by 6 global collaborators. The sample metadata nearly always contained a de-identified subject ID, COVID-19 status, age in years and sex. Where available, HLA class I and class II types were obtained from metadata supplied by the sample provider rather than from assay-based typing.

The CDR3 sequence holds 15 residues, the cysteine and phenylalanine included. Just CDR3 DNA is preserved here, 45 bases in frame from base 1. V and J are truncated by 3 bases and 8 bases respectively, leaving an intervening sequence of 19 bases. Taken from the germline V gene (reference sequence), the CDR1 and CDR2 loops are LNHNV and YYDKDF. This clone came up a few times. Its target antigen remains unknown. Base qualities are not recorded, but no much larger clone differs from it by a single base. Overall study outcomes, separate from this receptor: Clinical and demographic metadata were provided uncurated, with the amount varying by source and participant.

The immunoSEQ Assay, a bias-controlled multiplex PCR, was used to amplify TCRbeta CDR3 regions from genomic DNA. As for the original processing: Within the assay, amplification of reference gene primers was used to estimate how many nucleated cells each sample contained. Sequence reads were collapsed and filtered to measure the absolute abundance of every unique TCRbeta CDR3 rearrangement. For each sample, productive Simpson clonality was calculated by taking the square root of Simpson's diversity index across productive rearrangements. The source is immuneACCESS, and TCRdb retained only in-frame sequences with V and J called. Part of the clones is not carried over; for the studies checked, unresolved V genes explain less than half of this, and the remainder is unexplained. The DNA gave D and trimming, while V, J and clone size come from that table. The sample profile shows fewer than 200,000 clones; 84% of them were found once. The ten biggest clones cover roughly 7.7% of the sample.

Another Seattle source contributed samples from volunteer blood donors who had recovered from COVID-19. Whole blood was collected in K2EDTA tubes by collaborating institutions according to the institutions' own protocols. For TCRbeta analysis, collaborators shipped samples as frozen whole blood, isolated PBMCs, or DNA extracted from either of those sample types. The receptor was isolated from a man aged 35-49 years who had recovered from COVID-19. The sequencing sample was made of peripheral blood. Recombination connected TRBV15 to TRBJ1-2, with TRBD1 perhaps the D gene, on 5 matching bases. For the CDR3, the sequence is CATSRSGGSSEGYTF. The DNA reads TGTGCCACCAGCAGGTCCGGGGGGAGTTCGGAAGGCTACACCTTC.